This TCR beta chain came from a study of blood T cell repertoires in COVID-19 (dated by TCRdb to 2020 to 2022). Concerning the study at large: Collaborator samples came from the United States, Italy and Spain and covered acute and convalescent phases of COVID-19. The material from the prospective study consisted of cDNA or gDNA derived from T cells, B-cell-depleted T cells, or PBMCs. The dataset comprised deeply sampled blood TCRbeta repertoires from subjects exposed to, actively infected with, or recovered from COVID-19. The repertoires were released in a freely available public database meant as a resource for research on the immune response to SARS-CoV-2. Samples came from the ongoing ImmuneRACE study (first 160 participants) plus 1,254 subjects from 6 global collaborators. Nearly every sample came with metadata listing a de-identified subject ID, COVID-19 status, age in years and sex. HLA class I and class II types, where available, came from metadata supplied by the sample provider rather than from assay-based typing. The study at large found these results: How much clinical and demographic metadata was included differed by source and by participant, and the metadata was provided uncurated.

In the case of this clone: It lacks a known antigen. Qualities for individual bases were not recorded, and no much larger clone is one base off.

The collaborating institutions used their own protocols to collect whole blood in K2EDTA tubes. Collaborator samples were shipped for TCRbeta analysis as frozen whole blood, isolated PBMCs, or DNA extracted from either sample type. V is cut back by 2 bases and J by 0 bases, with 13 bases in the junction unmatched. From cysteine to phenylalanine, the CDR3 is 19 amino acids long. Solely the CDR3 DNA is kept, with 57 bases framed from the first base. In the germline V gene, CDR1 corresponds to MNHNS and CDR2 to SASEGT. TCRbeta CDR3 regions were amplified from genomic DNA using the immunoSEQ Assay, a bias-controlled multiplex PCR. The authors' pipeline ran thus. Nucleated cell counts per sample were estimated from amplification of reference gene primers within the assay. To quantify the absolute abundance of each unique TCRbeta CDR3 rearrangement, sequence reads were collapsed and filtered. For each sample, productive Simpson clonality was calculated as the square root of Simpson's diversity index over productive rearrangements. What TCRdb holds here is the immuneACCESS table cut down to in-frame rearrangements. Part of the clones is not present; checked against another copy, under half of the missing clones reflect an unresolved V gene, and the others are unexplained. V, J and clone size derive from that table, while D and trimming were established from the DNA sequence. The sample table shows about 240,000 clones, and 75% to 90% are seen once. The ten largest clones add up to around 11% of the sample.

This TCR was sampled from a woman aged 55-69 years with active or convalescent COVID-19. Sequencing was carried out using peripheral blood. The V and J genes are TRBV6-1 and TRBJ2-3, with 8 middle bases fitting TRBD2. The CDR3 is CASSESLRGAGGSTDTQYF. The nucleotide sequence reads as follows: TGTGCCAGCAGTGAATCCCTAAGGGGGGCGGGGGGCAGCACAGATACGCAGTATTTT.